This is a list of T cell receptor beta chains from one sample in a study of cytomegalovirus exposure and HLA in healthy donors. The protocol was immunoSEQ multiplex PCR, while the TCRdb copy is restricted to in-frame clones and leaves out a portion. Of approximately 150,000 clones detected, around 82% appear once; the ten largest clones hold more than 2.5%. The sample comprised PBMCs. These receptors all come from a man aged 18-30 years in good health and CMV-seropositive. Each CDR3 is given with its conserved first and last residue. Each record gives: D gene, clone size, J gene, V gene, CDR3 DNA, CDR3 protein. A D gene is named only where the DNA matches it firmly. Rows give clone size only sometimes, using once, few, many, or a class for an expanded clone.

D gene: NA; clone size: NA; J gene: TRBJ1-3; V gene: TRBV19; CDR3 DNA: TGTGCCAGTAGAAGGGCGCAGGGAGGAAACACCATATATTTT; CDR3 protein: CASRRAQGGNTIYF
D gene: NA; clone size: once; J gene: TRBJ1-1; V gene: TRBV6-5; CDR3 DNA: TGTGCCAGCACGTTGGGCCCGGCCAACACTGAAGCTTTCTTT; CDR3 protein: CASTLGPANTEAFF
D gene: NA; clone size: once; J gene: TRBJ2-2; V gene: TRBV6-4; CDR3 DNA: TGTGCCAGCACCTCGACCTTTGCGGAACAGGAAATGGATACCGGGGAGCTGTTTTTT; CDR3 protein: CASTSTFAEQEMDTGELFF
D gene: TRBD2; clone size: NA; J gene: TRBJ2-7; V gene: TRBV4-1; CDR3 DNA: TGCGCCAGCAGACACCGGACTAGCGGGACCTACGAGCAGTACTTC; CDR3 protein: CASRHRTSGTYEQYF
D gene: TRBD2; clone size: NA; J gene: TRBJ2-1; V gene: TRBV4-1; CDR3 DNA: TGCGCCAGCAGCCAAACTAGCGGGACGGCCTACAATGAGCAGTTCTTC; CDR3 protein: CASSQTSGTAYNEQFF
D gene: NA; clone size: once; J gene: TRBJ2-3; V gene: TRBV18; CDR3 DNA: TGTGCCAGCTCCAACAGCCATAGCACAGATACGCAGTATTTT; CDR3 protein: CASSNSHSTDTQYF
D gene: NA; clone size: NA; J gene: TRBJ2-1; V gene: TRBV13; CDR3 DNA: TGTGCCAGCAGCTTAGGTAGGAGTGAGACCTACAATGAGCAGTTCTTC; CDR3 protein: CASSLGRSETYNEQFF
D gene: NA; clone size: few; J gene: TRBJ1-1; V gene: TRBV10-3; CDR3 DNA: TGTGCCGTCCGACAGGCCGGTGAAGCTTTCTTT; CDR3 protein: CAVRQAGEAFF
D gene: TRBD2; clone size: NA; J gene: TRBJ2-1; V gene: TRBV9; CDR3 DNA: TGTGCCAGCAGACCCACTAGCGGCAATGAGCAGTTCTTC; CDR3 protein: CASRPTSGNEQFF
D gene: NA; clone size: NA; J gene: TRBJ1-2; V gene: TRBV11-2; CDR3 DNA: TGTGCCAGCAGCCCCGGTGAGAGGGGCTACACCTTC; CDR3 protein: CASSPGERGYTF
D gene: NA; clone size: NA; J gene: TRBJ2-3; V gene: TRBV5-1; CDR3 DNA: TGCGCCAGCAGCTGGGGCTTGCGGCCTAGCACAGATACGCAGTATTTT; CDR3 protein: CASSWGLRPSTDTQYF
D gene: TRBD2; clone size: NA; J gene: TRBJ2-5; V gene: TRBV4-2; CDR3 DNA: TGTGCCAGCAGCCAAGCCCTGACTAGCGGAGAGACCCAGTACTTC; CDR3 protein: CASSQALTSGETQYF
D gene: TRBD2; clone size: few; J gene: TRBJ2-7; V gene: TRBV7-2; CDR3 DNA: TGTGCCAGCAGCCCGAATCACTTAGGGACTAGTGGGTACTACGAGCAGTACTTC; CDR3 protein: CASSPNHLGTSGYYEQYF
D gene: TRBD1; clone size: NA; J gene: TRBJ1-2; V gene: TRBV27; CDR3 DNA: TGTGCCAGCAGTTCCTATATCGGACAGGGGGGACGAGGGTATGGCTACACCTTC; CDR3 protein: CASSSYIGQGGRGYGYTF
D gene: NA; clone size: few; J gene: TRBJ1-2; V gene: TRBV9; CDR3 DNA: TGTGCCAGCAGCGACCATTCAGGGATCCACTATGGCTACACCTTC; CDR3 protein: CASSDHSGIHYGYTF
D gene: TRBD1; clone size: NA; J gene: TRBJ1-2; V gene: TRBV27; CDR3 DNA: TGTGCCAGCAGTTTCCGCAGGGGGCCTGGCGATGGCTACACCTTC; CDR3 protein: CASSFRRGPGDGYTF
D gene: NA; clone size: NA; J gene: TRBJ1-1; V gene: TRBV6-5; CDR3 DNA: TGTGCCAGCAGGTACCCGGGTGAGGAAGCTTTCTTT; CDR3 protein: CASRYPGEEAFF
D gene: NA; clone size: NA; J gene: TRBJ2-7; V gene: TRBV4-1; CDR3 DNA: TGCGCCAGCAGCCAACAAACCGGGACACCACCCTACGAGCAGTACTTC; CDR3 protein: CASSQQTGTPPYEQYF
D gene: NA; clone size: NA; J gene: TRBJ1-3; V gene: TRBV27; CDR3 DNA: TGTGCCAGCAGTTTAGGAGGGTACGGAAACACCATATATTTT; CDR3 protein: CASSLGGYGNTIYF
D gene: NA; clone size: NA; J gene: TRBJ1-1; V gene: TRBV7-9; CDR3 DNA: TGTGCCAGCAGCTTAGACTTGCTGGGGAGAAACACTGAAGCTTTCTTT; CDR3 protein: CASSLDLLGRNTEAFF
D gene: TRBD1; clone size: once; J gene: TRBJ2-2; V gene: TRBV9; CDR3 DNA: TGTGCCAGCAGCGTTACAGGGGTTGGCACCGGGGAGCTGTTTTTT; CDR3 protein: CASSVTGVGTGELFF
D gene: NA; clone size: NA; J gene: TRBJ2-7; V gene: TRBV5-8; CDR3 DNA: TGTGCCAGCAGCTTGAGTGGCAGCTCCTACGAGCAGTACTTC; CDR3 protein: CASSLSGSSYEQYF
D gene: NA; clone size: NA; J gene: TRBJ2-1; V gene: TRBV7-8; CDR3 DNA: TGTGCCAGCAGTCCTGGACCCGGGAGCTCCTACAATGAGCAGTTCTTC; CDR3 protein: CASSPGPGSSYNEQFF
D gene: TRBD2; clone size: NA; J gene: TRBJ2-7; V gene: TRBV5-4; CDR3 DNA: TGTGCCAGCAGCTTTCGGGTACTAGCGGGAGCCGACTACGAGCAGTACTTC; CDR3 protein: CASSFRVLAGADYEQYF
D gene: TRBD2; clone size: NA; J gene: TRBJ2-1; V gene: TRBV7-8; CDR3 DNA: TGTGCCAGCAGCCCGACTAGCGGGAGATTTTATGAGCAGTTCTTC; CDR3 protein: CASSPTSGRFYEQFF
D gene: TRBD1; clone size: NA; J gene: TRBJ2-7; V gene: TRBV28; CDR3 DNA: TGTGCCAGCACACCGGGACAGGCCTCCTACGAGCAGTACTTC; CDR3 protein: CASTPGQASYEQYF
D gene: NA; clone size: once; J gene: TRBJ1-1; V gene: TRBV27; CDR3 DNA: TGTGCCAGCAGTTTACCAGGGGTTAGGACTGAAGCTTTCTTT; CDR3 protein: CASSLPGVRTEAFF
D gene: TRBD1; clone size: NA; J gene: TRBJ1-2; V gene: TRBV6-5; CDR3 DNA: TGTGCCAGCAGTTCTAGCAGGGGGTTTTACTATGGCTACACCTTC; CDR3 protein: CASSSSRGFYYGYTF
D gene: TRBD1; clone size: NA; J gene: TRBJ2-7; V gene: TRBV4-1; CDR3 DNA: TGCGCCAGCAGCCACCCGGGACAGGGGTGGGAGCAGTACTTC; CDR3 protein: CASSHPGQGWEQYF
D gene: TRBD1; clone size: NA; J gene: TRBJ2-7; V gene: TRBV10-3; CDR3 DNA: TGTGCCATCAGTGAGTCCGGGACAGTCTACGAGCAGTACTTC; CDR3 protein: CAISESGTVYEQYF